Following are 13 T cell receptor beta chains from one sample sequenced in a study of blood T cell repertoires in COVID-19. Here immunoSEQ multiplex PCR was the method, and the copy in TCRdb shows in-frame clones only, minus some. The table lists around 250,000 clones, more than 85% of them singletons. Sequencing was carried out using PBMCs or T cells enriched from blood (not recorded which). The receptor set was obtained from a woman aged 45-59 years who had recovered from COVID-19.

As DNA, the CDR3 is TGTGCCAGCAGTAAGGGGGGGAGGCCCCCGGGAAATGAGCAGTTCTTC. Translation: CASSKGGRPPGNEQFF. The chain is built from TRBV9 and TRBJ2-1, with D possibly matching TRBD2 (7 bases). Germline V lookup: CDR1 SGDLS, CDR2 YYNGEE. V lost 5 bases to trimming and J lost 7 bases, with 22 bases between them. This CDR3 is built from 16 residues.

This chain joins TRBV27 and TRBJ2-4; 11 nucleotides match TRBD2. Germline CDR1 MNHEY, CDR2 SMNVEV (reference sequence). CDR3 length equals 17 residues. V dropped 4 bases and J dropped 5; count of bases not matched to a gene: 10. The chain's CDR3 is CASSSWTSGLTQNIQYF. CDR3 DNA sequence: TGTGCCAGCAGTTCGTGGACTAGCGGGCTTACTCAAAACATTCAGTACTTC.

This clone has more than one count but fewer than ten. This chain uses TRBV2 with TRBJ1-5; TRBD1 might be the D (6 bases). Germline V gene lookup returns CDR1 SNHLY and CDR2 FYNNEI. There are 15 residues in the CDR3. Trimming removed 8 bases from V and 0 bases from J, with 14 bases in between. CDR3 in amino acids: CASLRDTDSNQPQHF. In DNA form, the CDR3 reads TGTGCCAGCTTACGGGACACTGATAGCAATCAGCCCCAGCATTTT.

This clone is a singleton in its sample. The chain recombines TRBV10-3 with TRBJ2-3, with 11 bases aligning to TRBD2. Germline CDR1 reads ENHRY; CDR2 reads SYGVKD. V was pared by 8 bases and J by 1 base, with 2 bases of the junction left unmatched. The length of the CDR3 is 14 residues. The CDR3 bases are TGTGCCATCGGGGGACTAGCGGGCACAGATACGCAGTATTTT. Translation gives CAIGGLAGTDTQYF.

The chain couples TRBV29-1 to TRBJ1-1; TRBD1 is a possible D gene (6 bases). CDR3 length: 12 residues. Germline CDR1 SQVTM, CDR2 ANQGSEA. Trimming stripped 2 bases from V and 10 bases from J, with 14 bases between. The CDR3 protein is CSVEILGARAFF. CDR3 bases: TGCAGCGTTGAAATACTGGGGGCGAGAGCTTTCTTT.

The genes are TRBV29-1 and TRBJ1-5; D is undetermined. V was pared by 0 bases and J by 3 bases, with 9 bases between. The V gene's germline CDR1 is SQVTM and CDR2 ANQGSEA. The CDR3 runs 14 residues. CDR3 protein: CSVEEPGFNQPQHF. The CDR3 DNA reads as TGCAGCGTTGAAGAGCCGGGGTTCAATCAGCCCCAGCATTTT.

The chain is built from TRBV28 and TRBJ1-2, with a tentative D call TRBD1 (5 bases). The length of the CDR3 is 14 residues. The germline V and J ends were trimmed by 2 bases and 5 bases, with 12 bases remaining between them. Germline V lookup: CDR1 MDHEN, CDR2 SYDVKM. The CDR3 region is CASSLRPRVYGYTF. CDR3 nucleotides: TGTGCCAGCAGTTTAAGGCCCAGGGTTTATGGCTACACCTTC.

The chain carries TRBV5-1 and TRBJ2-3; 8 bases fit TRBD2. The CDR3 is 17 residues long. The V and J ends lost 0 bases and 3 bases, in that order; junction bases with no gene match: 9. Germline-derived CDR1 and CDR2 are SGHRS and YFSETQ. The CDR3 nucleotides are TGCGCCAGCAGCTTGGGGGGGCAAGCGGGAGCAACAGATACGCAGTATTTT. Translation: CASSLGGQAGATDTQYF.

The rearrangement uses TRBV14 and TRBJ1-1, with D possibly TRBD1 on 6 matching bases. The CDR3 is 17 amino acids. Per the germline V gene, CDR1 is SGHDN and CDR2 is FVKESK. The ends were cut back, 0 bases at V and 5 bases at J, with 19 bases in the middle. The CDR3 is CASSQELVGGLGTEAFF. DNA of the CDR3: TGTGCCAGCAGCCAAGAATTGGTTGGGGGCCTGGGTACTGAAGCTTTCTTT.

The CDR3 DNA sequence: TGTGCCAGCAGCCAAGATGCTCGGGACTATGGCTACACCTTC. Its protein product is CASSQDARDYGYTF. The J gene is TRBJ1-2, the V gene TRBV4-2; D is unclear. The germline V and J ends were trimmed by 0 bases and 3 bases, with 8 bases remaining between them. Germline V gene sequence: CDR1 LGHNA, CDR2 YNFKEQ. CDR3 size: 14 residues.

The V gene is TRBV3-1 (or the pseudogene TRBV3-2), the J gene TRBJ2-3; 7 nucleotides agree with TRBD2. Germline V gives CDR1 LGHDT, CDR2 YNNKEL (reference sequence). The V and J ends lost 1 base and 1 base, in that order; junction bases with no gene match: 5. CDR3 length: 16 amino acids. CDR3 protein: CASSQVGREGTDTQYF. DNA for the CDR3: TGTGCCAGCAGCCAAGTGGGTCGGGAGGGCACAGATACGCAGTATTTT.

CDR3: CAISESGGGTGYTF. Written as DNA, the CDR3 is TGTGCCATCAGTGAGTCGGGCGGGGGCACTGGCTACACCTTC. This sequence joins TRBV10-3 and TRBJ1-2; D is possibly TRBD1 (6 bases). V lost 0 bases and J lost 7, with 12 bases in between. Per germline, CDR1 ENHRY and CDR2 SYGVKD. This CDR3 has 14 residues.

CDR3 region: CASSLMTGLKAQHF. The CDR3 DNA sequence: TGTGCCAGCAGTTTGATGACAGGTCTTAAGGCCCAGCATTTT. The chain couples TRBV28 to TRBJ1-5, with D possibly being TRBD1 (6 bases). The CDR3 length is 14 residues. V was shortened by 3 bases and J by 11 bases, with 17 bases between the two germline ends. Germline CDR1 is MDHEN and CDR2 is SYDVKM.